A single sample is the source of the 2 T cell receptor beta chains below, sequenced in a study of shared clonotypes between healthy human individuals. Using immunoSEQ multiplex PCR, the repertoire was profiled, and TCRdb retains in-frame clones only, with some absent. This sample carries more than 2 million clones, approximately 95% of them seen once, and the ten largest clones take 0.13%. Sequenced sample: naive CD4+ T cells sorted from blood. Subset in this sample: CD45RA+ positively selected. These receptors were obtained from a man younger than 35 in good health.

DNA for the CDR3: TGTGCCAGCAGCTCTGTCGGGACTAAGGTGGAGGAGACCCAGTACTTC. Its translation: CASSSVGTKVEETQYF. The chain joins TRBV11-2 to TRBJ2-5; TRBD2 matches 7 bases. V was pared by 4 bases and J by 5 bases, with 13 bases of the junction left unmatched. The CDR3 is 16 residues long. Germline V gives CDR1 SGHAT, CDR2 FQNNGV.

This clone occurred once. J is TRBJ1-5 and V is TRBV30; D is perhaps TRBD1 (6 bases). Germline V lookup: CDR1 GTSNPN, CDR2 SVGIG (reference sequence). V was clipped by 2 bases and J by 3 bases, with 14 bases between them. The CDR3 covers 15 residues. CDR3 in amino acids: CAWSYGGAPNQPQHF. The CDR3 DNA reads as TGTGCCTGGAGTTACGGGGGGGCACCCAATCAGCCCCAGCATTTT.